The T cell receptor (beta chain) described here comes from a study of shared clonotypes between healthy human individuals (TCRdb year 2020). Background on the whole study: The cohort included three men and a couple of women between 18 and 49 years of age. For each donor, CD4 naive and CD4 memory were each given three plates, CD8 naive was given two plates, and CD8 memory was given one plate. Per donor, leukapheresis produced somewhere between about 0.85 and 9.5 billion PBMCs. Blood TCR repertoires of five healthy adults were deeply sequenced to estimate repertoire size and the extent of clonotype sharing between individuals. Libraries were prepared and TCR repertoires were sequenced by different laboratories using diverse techniques, in order to increase sequencing depth and limit assay-specific biases. General findings and caveats noted by the study authors: Incomplete sequencing was indicated by rarefaction of sorted-subset datasets, despite the large sequencing depth. Larger estimated clonotype richness was generally found for naive subsets than for memory subsets. Clonotypes shared by all four sorted-subset donors showed higher generation probabilities than non-shared clonotypes. Sampling was restricted to blood, and TCR repertoires in tissues likely differ from the TCR repertoires found in blood. Pairwise subsampling indicated that sequencing depth was expected to affect the degree of clonotype sharing among donors. Because the study included only a small number of donors, the genetic and exposure-history diversity represented was limited. Across four donors, about 4.5% of naive CD4, approximately 3.6% of naive CD8, 2% to 2.5% of memory CD4, and 0.4% of memory CD8 clonotypes were shared.

V ends up 6 bases short and J 1 base short, with an unmatched junction base count of 14. CDR1 is given as SGHTA and CDR2 as FQGNSA, both from the germline V gene. CDR3 length: 18 amino acids, cysteine to phenylalanine. Here the CDR3 DNA is all that survives: 54 bases in frame from base 1. Note on this clone: Its cognate antigen has yet to be identified. No much larger clonotype is one base removed from it; base qualities were not supplied.

Using the deep immunoSEQ assay, TCR CDR3 regions were amplified from genomic DNA by multiplex PCR. For each cell subset, the extracted genomic DNA was distributed evenly across all wells of several immunoSEQ 96-well plates, and each plate served as one replicate. For sorted subsets, 200 to 250 ng genomic DNA, equal to tens of thousands of T cell genomes, was loaded into each replicate PCR. The purified libraries were quantified using a Qubit 3.0 fluorometer, sized with a Bioanalyzer 2100, and then quantified again using the KAPA Library Quantification kit. Every immunoSEQ 96-well plate was sequenced on a separate single-read 150-cycle Illumina NextSeq 550 flow cell. The original methods were these. Because only junctional sequences without quality scores were contained in the immunoSEQ output, filtering matching that applied to full-length reads could not be performed. To assign V/J genes and CDR3, sequences were annotated using PyIR, a Python wrapper for IgBLAST v1.9, with IMGT germline references. Reads with weak V/J assignments (E-value above 1e-6), missing CDR3, stop codons, out-of-frame junctions, or ambiguous translated residues were removed. A V3J clonotype was defined by an identical inferred V gene, J gene, and CDR3 amino acid sequence. Percentage overlap between repertoires was calculated by dividing the number of shared unique clonotypes by the size of the smaller repertoire. Three approaches were used to assess repertoire richness: RTK rarefaction, the Chao1 estimator, and Recon v2.1 estimates of unobserved clonotypes. For all TCRbeta clonotypes obtained by the gDNA method from a few donors, generation probabilities were computed with OLGA. TCRdb obtained this table from immuneACCESS and retained in-frame rearrangements with V and J assigned. These tables miss some clones; where compared with another copy, unresolved V genes account for less than half of the shortfall, and the remainder is unexplained. That table is the source of V, J and clone size, and D and trimming were worked out from the DNA. The sample table holds a few million clones, of which 90% to 95% were seen once. Clones ranked in the top ten supply about 0.37% of the sample.

The donors were healthy, HIV-negative adults who had no recently reported acute infections or vaccinations. Only Caucasian adults living in Nashville, Tennessee, USA were represented among the donors. Magnetic negative selection was used to enrich CD4+ T cells, after which naive cells were positively selected on CD45RA and the negative fraction became the memory subset. Blood was collected by leukapheresis, and PBMCs were isolated by Ficoll-Histopaque density gradient centrifugation and then cryopreserved in liquid nitrogen vapor phase. Analytical flow cytometry was used to check the purity and quantity of every magnetically sorted T cell population. Genomic DNA was isolated from each sorted fraction and quantified by UV absorbance on a Nanodrop 2000c.

Recombination joined TRBV7-2 with TRBJ1-5; TRBD1 aligns with 8 central bases. The specimen sequenced was naive CD4+ T cells from PBMCs. The sample's cell subset or site label, in plain terms: CD45RA+ positively selected. This receptor was obtained from a man between 18 and 35 years old in good health. Some clones in this sample may be carry-over from other donors' samples. The nucleotides are TGTGCCAGCAGATTTAGGGCTGACAGGGGCGGAAGCAATCAGCCCCAGCATTTT. Its translation is CASRFRADRGGSNQPQHF.